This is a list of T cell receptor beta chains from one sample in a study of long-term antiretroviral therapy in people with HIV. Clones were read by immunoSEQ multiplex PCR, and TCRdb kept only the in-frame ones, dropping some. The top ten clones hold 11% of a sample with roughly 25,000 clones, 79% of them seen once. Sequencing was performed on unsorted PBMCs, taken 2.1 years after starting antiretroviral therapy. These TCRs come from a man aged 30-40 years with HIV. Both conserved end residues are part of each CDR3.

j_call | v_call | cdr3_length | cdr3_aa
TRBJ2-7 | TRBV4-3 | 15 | CASSQALALHGEQYF
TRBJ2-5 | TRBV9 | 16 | CASSAQTGLGLETQYF
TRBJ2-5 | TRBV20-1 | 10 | CSALKETQYF
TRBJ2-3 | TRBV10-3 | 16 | CAISQGTSGSGDTQYF
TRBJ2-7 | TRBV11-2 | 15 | CASSSLGDTVYEQYF
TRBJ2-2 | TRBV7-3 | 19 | CASSPRGRTQSFNTGELFF
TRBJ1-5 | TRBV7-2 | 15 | CASSLVGGSNQPQHF
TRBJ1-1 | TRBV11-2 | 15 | CASSSLGALVTEAFF
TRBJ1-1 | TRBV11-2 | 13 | CASSPKWNTEAFF
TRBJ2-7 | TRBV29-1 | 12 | CSVGRRPDEQYF
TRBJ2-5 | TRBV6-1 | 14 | CASSPLAGGETQYF
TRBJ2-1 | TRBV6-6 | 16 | CASSFPLSGRYNEQFF
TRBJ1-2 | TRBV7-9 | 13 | CASATGTVYGYTF
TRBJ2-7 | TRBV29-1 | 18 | CSVSVPKASGYSSYEQYF
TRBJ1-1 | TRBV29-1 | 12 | CSVERGAPEAFF
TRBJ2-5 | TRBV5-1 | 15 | CASSLASGPTETQYF
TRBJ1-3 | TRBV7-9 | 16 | CASSLRPGGSGNTIYF
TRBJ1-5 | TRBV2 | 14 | CASSGRNSNQPQHF
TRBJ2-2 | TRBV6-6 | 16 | CASSTSRGGNTGELFF
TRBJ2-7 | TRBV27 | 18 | CASSKGLRPSAGVYEQYF
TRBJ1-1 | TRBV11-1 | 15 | CASSSEWQGRTEAFF
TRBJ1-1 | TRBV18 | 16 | CASSPTEGNMNTEAFF
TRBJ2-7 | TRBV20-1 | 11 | CSAVDGYEQYF
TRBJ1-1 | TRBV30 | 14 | CAWSVGPRNTEAFF
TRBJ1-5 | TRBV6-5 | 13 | CASSYGQNQPQHF
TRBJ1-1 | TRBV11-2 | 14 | CASSFGGALAIPFF
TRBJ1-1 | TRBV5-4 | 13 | CASSVQGGTEAFF
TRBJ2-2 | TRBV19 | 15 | CASIRDRGSPGELFF
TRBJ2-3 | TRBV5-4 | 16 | CASSLAGAGATDTQYF
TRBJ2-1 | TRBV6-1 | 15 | CASSEDATGIKEQFF
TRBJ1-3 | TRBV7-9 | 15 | CASSLATGGGNTIYF
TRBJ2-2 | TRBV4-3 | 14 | CASSQGARSGELFF
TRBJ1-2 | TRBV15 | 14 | CATSTRVTGDGYTF
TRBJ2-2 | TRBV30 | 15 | CAWSPAGRDTGELFF
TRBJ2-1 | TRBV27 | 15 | CASSLTGVSYNEQFF
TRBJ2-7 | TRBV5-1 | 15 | CASSFVTGGNYEQYF
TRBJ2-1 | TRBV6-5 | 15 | CASSGLAGEGNEQFF
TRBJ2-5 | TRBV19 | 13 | CASSSYWLETQYF
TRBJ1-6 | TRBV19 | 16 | CASSARDRVRVSPLHF
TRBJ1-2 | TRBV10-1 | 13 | CASSESGTYGYTF
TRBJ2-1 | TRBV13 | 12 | CASKGGGSEQFF
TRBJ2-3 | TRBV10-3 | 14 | CAIRLAGSTDTQYF
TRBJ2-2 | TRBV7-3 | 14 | CASSPWQGAGELFF
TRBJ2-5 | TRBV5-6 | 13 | CASSLGQGETQYF
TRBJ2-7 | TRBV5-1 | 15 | CASGTGLRGGYEQYF
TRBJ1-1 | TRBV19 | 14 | CASSIGQGNIEAFF